The clone carrying this TCR beta chain has only one observation. The protocol was immunoSEQ multiplex PCR, while the TCRdb copy is restricted to in-frame clones and leaves out a portion. The sample consists of about 22,000 clones, 89% of them appearing once. The data stem from a study of T cells after posttransplantation cyclophosphamide. Sampled 1 year posttransplant, controls received myeloablative marrow transplants, methotrexate and a calcineurin inhibitor. Sequenced here: PBMCs, sampled after an allogeneic stem cell transplant with a calcineurin inhibitor and methotrexate. This TCR came from a female patient in her fifties who received an allogeneic stem cell transplant from an unrelated donor, was CMV-positive, and had chronic GVHD only. Some T cells may originate from the graft donor.

The CDR3 loop reads CAIRPRDRYSYEQYF. CDR3 sequence (DNA): TGTGCCATCAGACCCCGGGACAGATATTCCTACGAGCAGTACTTC. The chain links TRBV10-3 to TRBJ2-7; TRBD1 matches 7 bases. The V gene's germline CDR1 is ENHRY and CDR2 SYGVKD. Unmatched junction bases numbered 9, after V lost 6 bases and J lost 1 base. CDR3 length: 15 residues.